The TCR beta chain under discussion was sequenced for a study of OX40 agonist ivuxolimab in advanced cancers. This clone was observed a single time. The target antigen is unknown. Study-wide results and limits: Among the lowest peripheral clonal expansion occurred in 0.1-3.0 mg/kg partial responders.

Assay used: immunoSEQ multiplex PCR; TCRdb lists only in-frame clones, some missing. Among about 93,000 clones, roughly nine tenths were seen once, and the ten largest hold roughly 0.5%. Blood specimens came from baseline, cycle 4 day 1, and cycle 7 day 1. CDR3 length equals 17 residues. Trimming stripped 6 bases from V and 0 bases from J, with 19 bases between. CDR1 is SGHRS and CDR2 is YFSETQ in the germline V gene. The sequence was obtained from an adult with an advanced solid tumor such as melanoma, head and neck, liver or kidney cancer. The chain joins TRBV5-1 to TRBJ2-1; tentative D call: TRBD1 (6 bases). Specimen: CD4+ or CD8+ T cells sorted from blood, collected in a trial of the OX40 agonist ivuxolimab. CDR3 nucleotides: TGCGCCAGCACCCAGACGCCACAGGGAAGCTCCTACAATGAGCAGTTCTTC. This translates into CASTQTPQGSSYNEQFF.